The clone carrying this T cell receptor beta chain was seen a handful of times. What it binds is not known. The source of the sample is a study of T cells after yellow fever vaccination. About the study: For low cell numbers, libraries were made with SMART-Seq v4 Ultra Low Input.

General study results and limits: Highly abundant clonotypes carried over from the bulk population could end up in FACS-sorted repertoires as contaminants. Peaking faster, on day 5 versus 15, the secondary response was nonetheless weaker.

The CDR3 has 21 residues. The V end lost 0 bases, the J end lost 1 base, and 26 bases lay between the germline ends. Germline V gene data show CDR1 as SGHTA and CDR2 as FQGTGA. TCRdb called the 5' RACE reads again in MiXCR, with one record for every CDR3 protein. In the table there are 300,000 or so distinct CDR3 sequences, about 6.6% of which are singletons. The sequencing here drew on PBMCs, taken roughly 47 days after the first yellow fever vaccination. This clonotype was obtained from a man between 18 and 35 years old who received the YFV17D yellow fever vaccine. The J gene is TRBJ2-3, the V gene TRBV7-3; D might be TRBD2 (6 bases). CDR3 nucleotide sequence: TGTGCCAGCAGCTTAACGTCCGGGTACCCACCATTAGCGGTGGGCACAGATACGCAGTATTTT. Translating gives CASSLTSGYPPLAVGTDTQYF.